These 2 T cell receptor beta chains came from one sample sequenced in a study of blood T cell repertoires in COVID-19. Only in-frame clones appear in the TCRdb table, and some are missing; sequencing was by immunoSEQ multiplex PCR. Among hundreds of thousands of clones listed, about 90% were seen once. Sequencing was performed on peripheral blood. Receptors were obtained from a woman between 18 and 30 years old who had recovered from COVID-19.

The chain carries TRBV5-1 and TRBJ1-4; 8 bases map to TRBD1. The CDR3 covers 14 residues. Per germline, CDR1 SGHRS and CDR2 YFSETQ. The J segment lost 8 bases and the V segment lost 2 bases, leaving 5 bases of the junction unmatched. The CDR3 nucleotides read TGCGCCAGCAGCTTTGGACAGGGCCCCGAAAAACTGTTTTTT. It codes for CASSFGQGPEKLFF.

This rearrangement joins TRBV19 to TRBJ1-4, with 7 bases matching TRBD1. This CDR3 is built from 13 residues. J lost 11 bases, V lost 6 bases, and 9 bases had no gene match. Germline CDR1 and CDR2: LNHDA and SQIVND (reference sequence). CDR3 in DNA: TGTGCCAGTAGCATCCTAACAGGGGAGAAACTGTTTTTT. Its translation is CASSILTGEKLFF. Complete variable domain (other parts from reference TRBV19 and TRBJ1-4): DGGITQSPKYLFRKEGQNVTLSCEQNLNHDAMYWYRQDPGQGLRLIYYSQIVNDFQKGDIAEGYSVSREKKESFPLTVTSAQKNPTAFYLCASSILTGEKLFFGSGTQLSVL.